This T cell receptor beta chain derives from a study of blood T cell repertoires in COVID-19. Study-level background: Samples of COVID-19 (acute and convalescent) were obtained from the United States, Italy and Spain. The cDNA or gDNA used as material had been derived from T cells, B-cell-depleted T cells, or PBMCs.

CDR3 size: 17 residues. Germline V lookup: CDR1 SGHDT, CDR2 YYEEEE. V gave up 2 bases and J gave up 4 bases; unmatched junction bases: 12. Per the authors' pipeline: Estimation of nucleated cell counts was performed using reference gene primer amplification. TCRdb's table, derived via immunoSEQ multiplex PCR, lists solely in-frame clones and lacks some. Clone size and V and J calls were adopted from that table, with D and trimming inferred from the DNA. The repertoire holds some 100,000 clones, with about 91% as singletons. Sequenced sample: peripheral blood. The J gene is TRBJ1-2, the V gene TRBV5-6; 9 positions match TRBD1. This sequence was found in a man in his fifties or sixties with acute or convalescent COVID-19. In DNA, the CDR3 is TGTGCCAGCAGCTTAACAGGGGGCGCTTTCTTCGGCTATGGCTACACCTTC. Protein product: CASSLTGGAFFGYGYTF.